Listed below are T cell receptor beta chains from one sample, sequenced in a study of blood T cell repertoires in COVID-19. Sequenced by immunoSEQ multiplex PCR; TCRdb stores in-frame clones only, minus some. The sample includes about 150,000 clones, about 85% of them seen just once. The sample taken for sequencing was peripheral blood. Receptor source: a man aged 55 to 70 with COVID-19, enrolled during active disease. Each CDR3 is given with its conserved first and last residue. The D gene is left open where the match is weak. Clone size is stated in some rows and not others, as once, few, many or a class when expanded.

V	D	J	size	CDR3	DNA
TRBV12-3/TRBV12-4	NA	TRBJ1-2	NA	CASISGTRYGYTF	TGTGCCAGCATCAGCGGGACACGCTATGGCTACACCTTC
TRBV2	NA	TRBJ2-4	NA	CASSDRRDTRVAKNIQYF	TGTGCCAGCAGTGACCGCCGGGACACTAGGGTAGCCAAAAACATTCAGTACTTC
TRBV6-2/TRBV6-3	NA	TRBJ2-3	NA	CASSYITSTGADTQYF	TGTGCCAGCAGTTACATCACTAGCACGGGGGCAGATACGCAGTATTTT
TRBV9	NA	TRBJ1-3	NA	CASSGRSSGNTIYF	TGTGCCAGCAGCGGCCGTAGCTCTGGAAACACCATATATTTT
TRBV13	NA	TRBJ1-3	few	CASSSKYSGNTIYF	TGTGCCAGCAGCTCTAAGTACTCTGGAAACACCATATATTTT
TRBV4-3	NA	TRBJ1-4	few	CASSQGRAPNEKLFF	TGCGCCAGCAGCCAAGGGCGGGCGCCTAATGAAAAACTGTTTTTT
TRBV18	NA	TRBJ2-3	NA	CASSPGHGNSDTQYF	TGTGCCAGCTCACCGGGACACGGGAATTCAGATACGCAGTATTTT
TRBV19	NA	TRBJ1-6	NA	CASSQERQWAFNSPLHF	TGTGCCAGTAGTCAAGAACGACAGTGGGCTTTTAATTCACCCCTCCACTTT
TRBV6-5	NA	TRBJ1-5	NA	CASSYGRGDQPQHF	TGTGCCAGCAGTTACGGCAGGGGCGATCAGCCCCAGCATTTT
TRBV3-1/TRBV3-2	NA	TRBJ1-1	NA	CASRGESTEAFF	TGTGCCAGTCGGGGGGAGAGCACTGAAGCTTTCTTT
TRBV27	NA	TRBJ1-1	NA	CASSFRAGRDLNTEAFF	TGTGCCAGCAGTTTTCGGGCAGGGCGGGACTTGAACACTGAAGCTTTCTTT
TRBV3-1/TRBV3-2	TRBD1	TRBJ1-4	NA	CASSPGTGSEKLFF	TGTGCCAGCAGCCCCGGGACAGGAAGTGAAAAACTGTTTTTT
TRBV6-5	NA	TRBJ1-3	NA	CASRSGAGNTIYF	TGTGCCAGCAGGTCGGGAGCTGGAAACACCATATATTTT
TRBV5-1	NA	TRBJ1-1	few	CASSSEPQGTEAFF	TGCGCCAGCAGCTCAGAACCCCAGGGGACTGAAGCTTTCTTT
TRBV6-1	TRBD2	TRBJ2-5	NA	CASSDPAGGPETQYF	TGTGCCAGCAGTGACCCAGCGGGAGGGCCGGAGACCCAGTACTTC
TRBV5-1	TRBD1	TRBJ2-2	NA	CASSLGTGDTGELFF	TGCGCCAGCAGCTTGGGGACAGGAGATACCGGGGAGCTGTTTTTT
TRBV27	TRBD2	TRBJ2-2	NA	CASSLRLAGNTGELFF	TGTGCCAGCAGTTTAAGACTAGCGGGGAACACCGGGGAGCTGTTTTTT
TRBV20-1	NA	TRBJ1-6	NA	CSASNLGQQSSPLHF	TGCAGTGCTAGTAATCTGGGACAACAGTCCTCACCCCTCCACTTT
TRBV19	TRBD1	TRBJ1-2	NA	CASSPSQGFYGYTF	TGTGCCAGTAGTCCCTCACAGGGGTTTTATGGCTACACCTTC
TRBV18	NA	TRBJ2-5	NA	CASSPRLPSQETQYF	TGTGCCAGCTCACCTCGACTTCCATCACAAGAGACCCAGTACTTC
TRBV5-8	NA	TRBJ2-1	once	CASSFVFF	TGTGCCAGCAGCTTTGTATTCTTC
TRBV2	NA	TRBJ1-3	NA	CASSGTENTIYF	TGTGCCAGCAGTGGGACAGAAAACACCATATATTTT
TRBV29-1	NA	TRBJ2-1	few	CSVSEAYNEQFF	TGCAGCGTTTCGGAGGCCTACAATGAGCAGTTCTTC
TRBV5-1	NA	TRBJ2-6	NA	CASSLRGGAGANVLTF	TGCGCCAGCAGCTTGCGTGGGGGCGCTGGGGCCAACGTCCTGACTTTC
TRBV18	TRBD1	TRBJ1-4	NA	CASSPDRGPEKLFF	TGTGCCAGCTCACCCGACAGGGGGCCCGAAAAACTGTTTTTT
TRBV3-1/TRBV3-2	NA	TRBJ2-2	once	CASRGGPNTGELFF	TGTGCCAGCAGGGGGGGGCCTAACACCGGGGAGCTGTTTTTT
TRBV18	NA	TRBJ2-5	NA	CASSQGFSGQEGETQYF	TGTGCCAGCTCACAAGGATTCAGCGGACAGGAGGGAGAGACCCAGTACTTC
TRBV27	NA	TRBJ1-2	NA	CASSFGVYGYGYTF	TGTGCCAGCAGTTTCGGGGTCTACGGCTATGGCTACACCTTC
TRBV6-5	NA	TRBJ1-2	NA	CASSYGQGPSNYGYTF	TGTGCCAGCAGTTACGGGCAGGGGCCTTCTAACTATGGCTACACCTTC
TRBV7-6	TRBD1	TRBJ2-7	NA	CASSRGQGGTLGEQYF	TGTGCCAGCAGCAGAGGACAGGGTGGGACTTTGGGGGAGCAGTACTTC
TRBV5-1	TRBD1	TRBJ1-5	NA	CASSSEGAVGQPQHF	TGCGCCAGCAGTTCGGAGGGGGCGGTCGGTCAGCCCCAGCATTTT
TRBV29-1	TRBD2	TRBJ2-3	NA	CSVTGPGGTTDTQYF	TGCAGCGTCACGGGCCCGGGGGGGACGACAGATACGCAGTATTTT
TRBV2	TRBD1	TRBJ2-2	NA	CASSEPIRQGPDSGELFF	TGTGCCAGCAGTGAACCCATTCGACAGGGACCCGACAGCGGGGAGCTGTTTTTT
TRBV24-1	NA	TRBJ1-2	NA	CATSPGINYGYTF	TGTGCCACCAGCCCGGGGATAAACTATGGCTACACCTTC
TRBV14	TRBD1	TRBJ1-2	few	CASSQGQGYGYTF	TGTGCCAGCAGCCAGGGACAGGGCTATGGCTACACCTTC
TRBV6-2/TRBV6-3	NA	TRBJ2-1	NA	CASSRTGRVNEQFF	TGTGCCAGCAGCCGGACAGGGAGGGTCAATGAGCAGTTCTTC
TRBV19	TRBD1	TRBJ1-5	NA	CASGNPGQYSRGSQHF	TGTGCCAGTGGGAATCCGGGACAGTATTCCCGTGGGTCCCAGCATTTT
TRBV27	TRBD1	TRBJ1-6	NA	CASRLWDRNNSPLHF	TGTGCCAGCAGACTATGGGACAGGAATAATTCACCCCTCCACTTT
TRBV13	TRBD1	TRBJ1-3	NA	CASSARQGLGNTIYF	TGTGCCAGCAGCGCCCGACAGGGGCTCGGAAACACCATATATTTT
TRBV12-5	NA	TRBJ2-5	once	CASGLVVGEKETQYF	TGTGCTAGTGGTTTGGTAGTCGGGGAAAAAGAGACCCAGTACTTC
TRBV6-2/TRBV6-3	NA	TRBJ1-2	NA	CASSYSDRANYGYTF	TGTGCCAGCAGTTACTCAGACAGAGCTAACTATGGCTACACCTTC